The clone carrying this TCR beta chain was found a few times. CDR3 length equals 13 residues. Trimming took off 4 bases at V and 4 bases at J, with 8 bases between the two ends. Germline CDR1 is MNHNS and CDR2 is SASEGT. TCRdb fed the PCR reads into MiXCR, producing one record per CDR3 protein. This table has 3,000 to 4,000 distinct CDR3 sequences, about 60% appearing once. These data come from a study of CD4 and CD8 cells across lung adenocarcinoma regions. Localized lung adenocarcinoma, a non-small cell lung cancer, affected the donors. This chain links TRBV6-1 with TRBJ1-3, with unresolved D. The specimen sequenced was CD4+ T cells from the margin of a lung tumor. The sequence was obtained from a male donor with lung adenocarcinoma. The CD4 and CD8 labels of this study may be unreliable. DNA for the CDR3: TGTGCCAGCAGTGTGGATAGGGGAAACACCATATATTTT. It encodes CASSVDRGNTIYF.